The 27 T cell receptor beta chains listed next were all sequenced from one sample in a study of CD8+ T cells in alopecia areata (dated by TCRdb to 2016 to 2018). The meaning of the sample's time point label: baseline before oral tofacitinib. Library method: the immunoSEQ multiplex PCR assay. To provide template for TCR sequencing, every sample had RNA extracted and reverse transcribed into cDNA. Entries here come from immuneACCESS through TCRdb and include only in-frame sequences with V and J called. Some clones fail to appear in such tables; in the studies checked, an unresolved V gene covers under half of the shortfall, and the cause of the remainder is unknown. In all, the sample holds about 150,000 clones, and under 60% of those were seen once. The ten largest clones capture roughly 19% of the sample. This specimen consisted of CD8+ T cells sorted from blood, obtained at week 0. The receptors come from a human donor with alopecia areata.

The rearrangement uses TRBV9 and TRBJ2-5, with a possible D match to TRBD1 (5 bases). CDR3 length equals 15 residues. Germline V CDR1 and CDR2: SGDLS, YYNGEE. Trimming removed 4 bases from V and 5 bases from J, with 18 bases in between. The CDR3 bases are TGTGCCAGCAGCCCAGGGCAGGGATTAGGGGAGACCCAGTACTTC. It yields the protein CASSPGQGLGETQYF.

The rearrangement links TRBV6-5 to TRBJ1-4; maybe TRBD1 (5 bases). The CDR3 has 14 amino acids. The germline V gene has CDR1 MNHEY and CDR2 SVGAGI. The germline V and J ends were trimmed by 3 bases and 6 bases, with 11 bases remaining between them. The DNA for the CDR3 is TGTGCCAGCAGTTATGACAGTGAGGATGAAAAACTGTTTTTT. Translating gives CASSYDSEDEKLFF.

This clone showed up just a few times. J is TRBJ2-3 and V is TRBV29-1, with D uncertain. This CDR3 has 14 amino acids. Germline-derived CDR1 and CDR2 are SQVTM and ANQGSEA. V was cut by 4 bases and J by 5 bases, with 16 bases left in between. CDR3 residues: CSVVPPGRGDTQYF. DNA for the CDR3: TGCAGCGTTGTCCCCCCTGGGCGTGGAGATACGCAGTATTTT.

This clone was picked up a small number of times. This chain links TRBV29-1 with TRBJ2-7; maybe TRBD2 (6 bases). Germline V gene data show CDR1 as SQVTM and CDR2 as ANQGSEA. The length of the CDR3 is 13 residues. Trimming cost V 7 bases and J 4 bases, with 17 bases left between them. For the CDR3, the DNA is TGCAGCGCCGTGAGGGCGGGAAGATACGAGCAGTACTTC. Residues: CSAVRAGRYEQYF.

This sequence joins TRBV23-1 and TRBJ1-2, with D perhaps matching TRBD1 (6 bases). TRBV23-1 is placed among ORFs of uncertain function. This CDR3 is 16 amino acids long. V shed 5 bases and J shed 2 bases, with 18 bases lying between them. Here the CDR3 reads CASSSHKQGRNYGYTF. Written as DNA, the CDR3 is TGCGCCAGCAGTTCCCACAAGCAGGGGCGGAACTATGGCTACACCTTC.

J is TRBJ1-5 and V is TRBV7-2; D is undetermined. The V end was cut by 0 bases, the J end by 5 bases, with 2 bases between. The CDR3 runs to 12 residues. CDR1 and CDR2 from the germline V gene are SGHTA and FQGNSA. CDR3 in DNA: TGTGCCAGCAGCTTAGCCGATCAGCCCCAGCATTTT. Its translation is CASSLADQPQHF.

The J gene is TRBJ1-2, the V gene TRBV7-2, with D possibly matching TRBD1 (5 bases). This CDR3 has 13 residues. V lost 5 bases and J 4 bases, leaving 11 bases between the germline ends. Germline V lookup: CDR1 SGHTA, CDR2 FQGNSA. The CDR3 reads CASSPRGVYGYTF. CDR3 DNA: TGTGCCAGCAGCCCAAGGGGAGTCTATGGCTACACCTTC.

The rearrangement joins TRBV29-1 to TRBJ1-2; 12 nucleotides match TRBD1. The V gene end was trimmed by 6 bases and the J gene end by 7 bases; junction bases not matched to a gene: 9. Germline V lookup: CDR1 SQVTM, CDR2 ANQGSEA. The CDR3 has 14 residues. This chain's CDR3 is CSVPPGQGALGYTF. The CDR3 nucleotides are TGCAGCGTACCCCCGGGACAGGGGGCGCTTGGCTACACCTTC. Full variable domain (outside the CDR3, taken from reference TRBV29-1 and TRBJ1-2): SAVISQKPSRDICQRGTSLTIQCQVDSQVTMMFWYRQQPGQSLTLIATANQGSEATYESGFVIDKFPISRPNLTFSTLTVSNMSPEDSSIYLCSVPPGQGALGYTFGSGTRLTVV.

This clone was picked up a small number of times. The CDR3 nucleotides are TGTGCCTGGACCCTTAACAGGGGACCTGGGGCCAACGTCCTGACTTTC. Amino acids: CAWTLNRGPGANVLTF. The J gene is TRBJ2-6, the V gene TRBV30; 7 nucleotides match TRBD1. CDR1 and CDR2 from the germline V gene are GTSNPN and SVGIG (reference sequence). The CDR3 is made up of 16 amino acids. J was trimmed by 2 bases and V by 4 bases; bases with no gene match: 8. The entire variable domain, with the rest obtained from reference TRBV30 and TRBJ2-6, is as follows: SQTIHQWPATLVQPVGSPLSLECTVEGTSNPNLYWYRQAAGRGLQLLFYSVGIGQISSEVPQNLSASRPQDRQFILSSKKLLLSDSGFYLCAWTLNRGPGANVLTFGAGSRLTVL.

This clone was recorded a few times. Other nucleotide sequences from this sample produce the same CDR3. The J gene is TRBJ1-1, the V gene TRBV29-1, with a possible D match to TRBD1 (5 bases). The CDR3 runs 12 residues. Deletions cut 5 bases from V and 1 base from J, with 8 bases between. Germline-derived CDR1 and CDR2 are SQVTM and ANQGSEA. The DNA of the CDR3 is TGCAGCGTTAGGGGTCAGAACACTGAAGCTTTCTTT. Translation gives CSVRGQNTEAFF.

In its sample, this clone was seen a few times. The chain employs TRBV30 and TRBJ2-7; D unclear. V lost 2 bases and J lost 2, with 7 bases in between. Per the germline V gene, CDR1 is GTSNPN and CDR2 is SVGIG (reference sequence). This CDR3 comprises 12 residues. DNA for the CDR3: TGTGCCTGGAGTCGGCAGGCCTACGAGCAGTACTTC. Translated: CAWSRQAYEQYF.

This clone was counted a few times. The V call is TRBV27, the J call TRBJ2-2; D may match TRBD1 or TRBD2 (5 bases each). Germline V gives CDR1 MNHEY, CDR2 SMNVEV (reference sequence). Trimming took off 5 bases at V and 4 bases at J, with 11 bases between the two ends. The CDR3 is 14 residues long. Written as DNA, the CDR3 is TGTGCCAGCAGTCTACGGGGCTTCACCGGGGAGCTGTTTTTT. Translating it yields CASSLRGFTGELFF.

This CDR3 is CASSQYGTASEAFF. CDR3 nucleotides: TGTGCCAGCAGCCAATATGGGACGGCTTCAGAAGCTTTCTTT. The V call is TRBV14, the J call TRBJ1-1; possibly TRBD1 for D (5 bases). CDR1 and CDR2 (germline): SGHDN, FVKESK. The CDR3 runs 14 residues. Trimming left V 2 bases short and J 8 bases short, with 15 bases between.

The chain is built from TRBV5-1 and TRBJ1-2, with 7 bases that match TRBD1. Looked up from germline, CDR1 is SGHRS and CDR2 is YFSETQ. V shed 0 bases, J shed 6 bases, and the junction held 11 bases outside the gene matches. This CDR3 comprises 16 residues. The CDR3: CASSLDAGQWVDGYTF. CDR3 DNA: TGCGCCAGCAGCTTGGACGCGGGACAGTGGGTCGATGGCTACACCTTC.

The chain joins TRBV2 to TRBJ2-5; tentatively, D is TRBD1 or TRBD2 (6 bases each). Trimming stripped 7 bases from V and 1 base from J, with 22 bases between. Per germline, CDR1 SNHLY and CDR2 FYNNEI. This CDR3 is 17 amino acids long. CDR3 residues: CASNPFDSGDSQETQYF. DNA for the CDR3: TGTGCCAGCAACCCCTTTGATTCAGGGGACTCCCAAGAGACCCAGTACTTC.

The chain couples TRBV27 to TRBJ2-7, with 7 bases fitting TRBD1. This CDR3 has 13 amino acids. Germline CDR1 reads MNHEY; CDR2 reads SMNVEV (reference sequence). V shed 8 bases and J 0 bases; nucleotides not matched to a gene: 4. The CDR3 bases are TGTGCCAGCCATCGACAGGGCTCCTACGAGCAGTACTTC. Translated, it gives CASHRQGSYEQYF.

This chain uses TRBV30 with TRBJ1-1; D gene uncertain. CDR3 length: 12 amino acids. V was trimmed by 0 bases and J by 11 bases, leaving 13 bases between them. Germline V gives CDR1 GTSNPN, CDR2 SVGIG (reference sequence). The CDR3 sequence: CAWSVLGMEAFF. Written as DNA, the CDR3 is TGTGCCTGGAGTGTACTTGGGATGGAGGCTTTCTTT.

As regards this clone: Other DNA variants within this sample encode the same CDR3. V is TRBV4-3 and J is TRBJ2-7; a weak D match, TRBD2 (5 bases). This CDR3 is 13 amino acids long. Deletions cut 0 bases from V and 6 bases from J, with 9 bases between. CDR1 LGHNA and CDR2 YSLEER come from the germline V gene. Written as DNA, the CDR3 is TGCGCCAGCAGCCAAGATCTTGGGAGCGAGCAGTACTTC. Amino acid sequence: CASSQDLGSEQYF.

This clone showed up just a few times. The chain recombines TRBV11-2 with TRBJ2-2; D might be TRBD1 or TRBD2, each matching 5 bases. CDR1 is SGHAT, CDR2 FQNNGV, per germline. Trimming cost V 5 bases and J 9 bases, with 19 bases left between them. CDR3 length: 15 amino acids. The CDR3 sequence is CASSPPSGASRELFF. The CDR3 nucleotides are TGTGCCAGCAGCCCCCCCTCCGGGGCTTCAAGGGAGCTGTTTTTT.

The CDR3 DNA reads as TGTGCCAGCAGCGGTAAGACAGGAAGGTCCTACGAGCAGTACTTC. This translates into CASSGKTGRSYEQYF. V and J are TRBV5-4 and TRBJ2-7; perhaps TRBD1 as D (6 bases). The CDR3 length is 15 residues. V gave up 4 bases and J gave up 1 base, with 15 bases separating them. The germline V gene has CDR1 SGHNT and CDR2 YYREEE (reference sequence).

The chain is built from TRBV30 and TRBJ2-7, with D possibly TRBD2 on 6 matching bases. The CDR3 extends over 11 amino acids. The germline V gene encodes CDR1 GTSNPN and CDR2 SVGIG (reference sequence). The ends were cut back, 7 bases at V and 6 bases at J, with 13 bases in the middle. This CDR3 reads CASARGVEQYF. CDR3 coding DNA: TGTGCCTCCGCGCGGGGTGTCGAGCAGTACTTC. The entire variable domain, with the rest obtained from reference TRBV30 and TRBJ2-7, is as follows: SQTIHQWPATLVQPVGSPLSLECTVEGTSNPNLYWYRQAAGRGLQLLFYSVGIGQISSEVPQNLSASRPQDRQFILSSKKLLLSDSGFYLCASARGVEQYFGPGTRLTVT.

This clone has a handful of counts. This sequence joins TRBV5-1 and TRBJ2-7; D is unresolved. The CDR3 contains 14 residues. Trimming took off 1 base at V and 2 bases at J, with 10 bases between the two ends. Germline CDR1 reads SGHRS; CDR2 reads YFSETQ. The CDR3 coding sequence is TGCGCCAGCAGCTTGTTTCCCGAAACCTACGAGCAGTACTTC. This translates into CASSLFPETYEQYF. The full variable domain, completed using reference TRBV5-1 and TRBJ2-7, is KAGVTQTPRYLIKTRGQQVTLSCSPISGHRSVSWYQQTPGQGLQFLFEYFSETQRNKGNFPGRFSGRQFSNSRSEMNVSTLELGDSALYLCASSLFPETYEQYFGPGTRLTVT.

This clone occurred a few times. V gene TRBV7-9 combines with J gene TRBJ1-5; D unclear. The germline V gene has CDR1 SEHNR and CDR2 FQNEAQ (reference sequence). This CDR3 region has 15 residues. Trimming took 3 bases from V and 3 from J, leaving 12 bases between them. CDR3 in DNA: TGTGCCAGCAGCTTTGGGGAGGTTAACAATCAGCCCCAGCATTTT. Translating it yields CASSFGEVNNQPQHF.

The CDR3 sequence is CASSLAGGGEAFF. The CDR3 bases are TGTGCCAGCAGCTTAGCGGGAGGCGGTGAAGCTTTCTTT. The chain joins TRBV7-3 to TRBJ1-1; D gene unclear. The V end lost 2 bases, the J end lost 7 bases, and 11 bases lay between the germline ends. The CDR3 is 13 residues long. CDR1 is SGHTA and CDR2 is FQGTGA in the germline V gene.

The V gene is TRBV11-2, the J gene TRBJ2-3; tentative D call: TRBD1 (6 bases). V was cut by 1 base and J by 6 bases, with 11 bases left in between. The CDR3 runs to 14 residues. Germline CDR1 SGHAT, CDR2 FQNNGV. The CDR3 bases are TGTGCCAGCAGCTTAGGAGCAGGGGAGGATACGCAGTATTTT. The encoded protein is CASSLGAGEDTQYF.

This chain connects TRBV6-1 to TRBJ1-6; D gene uncertain. Germline CDR1 reads MNHNS; CDR2 reads SASEGT. CDR3 length: 15 residues. V was cut by 8 bases and J by 0 bases, with 11 bases left in between. CDR3 nucleotide sequence: TGTGCCAGCGGCGCTACGAGCTCCTATAATTCACCCCTCCACTTT. Protein product: CASGATSSYNSPLHF.

This sequence joins TRBV30 and TRBJ2-7; 8 positions agree with TRBD1. CDR1 GTSNPN and CDR2 SVGIG come from the germline V gene (reference sequence). V lost 5 bases, J lost 4 bases, and 7 bases stayed unmatched. The CDR3 runs to 13 residues. DNA of the CDR3: TGTGCCTGGGCCCAGGGGGCCCTATACGAGCAGTACTTC. Translating it yields CAWAQGALYEQYF.